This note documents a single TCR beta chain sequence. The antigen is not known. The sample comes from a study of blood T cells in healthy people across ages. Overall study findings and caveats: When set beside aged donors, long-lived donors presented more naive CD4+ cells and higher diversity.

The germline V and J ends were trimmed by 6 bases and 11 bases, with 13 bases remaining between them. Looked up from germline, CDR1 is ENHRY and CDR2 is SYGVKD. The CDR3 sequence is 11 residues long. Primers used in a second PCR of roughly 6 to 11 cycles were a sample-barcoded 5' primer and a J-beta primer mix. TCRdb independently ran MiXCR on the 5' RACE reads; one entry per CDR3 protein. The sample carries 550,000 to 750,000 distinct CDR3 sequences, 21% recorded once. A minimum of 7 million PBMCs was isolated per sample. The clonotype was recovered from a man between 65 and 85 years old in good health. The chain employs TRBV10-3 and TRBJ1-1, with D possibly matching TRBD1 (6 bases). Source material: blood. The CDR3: CAISGGLAAFF. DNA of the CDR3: TGTGCCATCAGCGGGGGCTTGGCGGCTTTCTTT.